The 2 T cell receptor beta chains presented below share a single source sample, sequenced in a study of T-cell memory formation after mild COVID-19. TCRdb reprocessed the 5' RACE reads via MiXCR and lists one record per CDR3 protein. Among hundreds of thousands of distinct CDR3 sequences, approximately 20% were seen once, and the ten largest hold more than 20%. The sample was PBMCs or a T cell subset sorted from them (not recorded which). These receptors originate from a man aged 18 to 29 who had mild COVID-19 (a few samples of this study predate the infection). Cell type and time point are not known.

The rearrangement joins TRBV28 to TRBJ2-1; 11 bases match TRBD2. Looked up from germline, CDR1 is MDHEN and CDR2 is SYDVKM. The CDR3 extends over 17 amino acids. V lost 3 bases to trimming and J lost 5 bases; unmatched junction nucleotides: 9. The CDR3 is CASSLLAGGPTDNEQFF. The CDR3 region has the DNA TGTGCCAGCAGTTTGCTAGCGGGGGGCCCCACCGACAATGAGCAGTTCTTC.

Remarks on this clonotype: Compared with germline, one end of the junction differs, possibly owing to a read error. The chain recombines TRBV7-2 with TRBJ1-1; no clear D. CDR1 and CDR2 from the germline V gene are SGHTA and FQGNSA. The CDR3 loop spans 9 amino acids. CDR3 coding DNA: TGTGCCAGCAGCCGATATTTGCTCTTT. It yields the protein CASSRYLLF.